The 14 T cell receptor beta chains below were found in one sample sequenced in a study of cytomegalovirus exposure and HLA in healthy donors (dated by TCRdb to about 2017). Library method: the immunoSEQ multiplex PCR assay. A mixture of 60 forward primers for TCR Vbeta segments and 13 reverse primers for TCR Jbeta segments was used in the multiplex PCR. Sourced from immuneACCESS, this table was stored by TCRdb with only in-frame sequences that have V and J called. A share of the clones is absent; for the studies checked, an unresolved V gene accounts for under half, and the remainder has no known explanation. Here the sample has about 140,000 clones; 75% occur a single time. About 3.5% of the sample is taken by the ten largest. The sequenced material came from PBMCs. The receptor source for this set is a man aged 35 to 55 in good health and CMV-seronegative.

This clone was seen just once. The junction and the germline gene differ at one end; a read error may be behind it. The chain couples TRBV5-1 to TRBJ1-1, with 9 bases that match TRBD1. This CDR3 spans 12 amino acids. Germline CDR1 and CDR2: SGHRS and YFSETQ. The CDR3 loop is CASSPDRGIGVF. The CDR3, as DNA: TGCGCCAGCAGCCCGGACAGGGGAATCGGCGTCTTT. Based on the CDR3 plus reference TRBV5-1 and TRBJ1-1, the full variable domain is KAGVTQTPRYLIKTRGQQVTLSCSPISGHRSVSWYQQTPGQGLQFLFEYFSETQRNKGNFPGRFSGRQFSNSRSEMNVSTLELGDSALYLCASSPDRGIGVFGQGTRLTVV.

This clone was detected only once. The J gene is TRBJ2-3, the V gene TRBV5-1; 13 bases are shared with TRBD2. V shed 4 bases and J 5 bases; nucleotides not matched to a gene: 10. From germline, CDR1 is SGHRS and CDR2 YFSETQ. There are 17 residues in the CDR3. The CDR3 sequence: CASSPTSGGAGLDTQYF. The CDR3, as DNA: TGCGCCAGCAGCCCTACTAGCGGGGGGGCCGGTTTAGATACGCAGTATTTT.

This clone has only a few counts. CDR3 amino acids: CASSLAGGAGANVLTF. In nucleotides, the CDR3 is TGCGCCAGCAGCTTGGCCGGGGGGGCTGGGGCCAACGTCCTGACTTTC. The chain combines TRBV5-1 with TRBJ2-6; TRBD2 agrees at 8 bases. The CDR3 has 16 amino acids. V was clipped by 0 bases and J by 2 bases; unmatched bases: 1. Germline V gene data show CDR1 as SGHRS and CDR2 as YFSETQ.

The chain recombines TRBV10-3 with TRBJ1-2, with no clear D. The CDR3 sequence is 16 residues long. Germline values: CDR1 ENHRY, CDR2 SYGVKD. Trimming removed 3 bases from V and 6 bases from J, with 20 bases in between. The CDR3 DNA follows: TGTGCCATCAGTGACCCGAAGGGAGACTATGGGAATGGCTACACCTTC. This codes for CAISDPKGDYGNGYTF.

The rearrangement joins TRBV6-1 to TRBJ2-5, with 7 positions matching TRBD1. From germline, CDR1 is MNHNS and CDR2 SASEGT. CDR3 length equals 14 residues. J gave up 4 bases and V 6 bases, and 8 bases lay outside the gene matches. CDR3 DNA sequence: TGTGCCAGCAGCAAGACAGGGATTGGAGAGACCCAGTACTTC. Translated, it gives CASSKTGIGETQYF.

CDR3 nucleotide sequence: TGTGCCAGCAGTGATTCTGGCAGTATCAATGAGCAGTTCTTC. Residues: CASSDSGSINEQFF. The chain joins TRBV6-5 to TRBJ2-1; the D is unclear. The CDR3 is 14 residues long. Per the germline V gene, CDR1 is MNHEY and CDR2 is SVGAGI. Trimming cost V 5 bases and J 6 bases, with 14 bases left between them.

The chain links TRBV10-3 to TRBJ2-5; D unresolved. V lost 3 bases and J lost 5, with 7 bases in between. Germline CDR1 is ENHRY and CDR2 is SYGVKD. This CDR3 region has 12 residues. In DNA, the CDR3 is TGTGCCATCAGTGAAGATGAGGAGACCCAGTACTTC. Its protein is CAISEDEETQYF.

This chain joins TRBV25-1 and TRBJ1-2; D ambiguous. V was shortened by 1 base and J by 1 base, with 16 bases between the two germline ends. This CDR3 has 17 residues. The V gene's germline CDR1 is MGHDK and CDR2 SYGVNS. The CDR3 protein is CASSEFPWHNLNYGYTF. The CDR3 DNA sequence: TGTGCCAGCAGTGAATTTCCATGGCACAACCTTAACTATGGCTACACCTTC.

With respect to this clone: This sample includes further DNA sequences coding for the same CDR3. The V gene is TRBV6-5, the J gene TRBJ1-2; a possible D gene is TRBD1 (5 bases). Germline-derived CDR1 and CDR2 are MNHEY and SVGAGI. The CDR3 is made up of 13 amino acids. Trimming took 5 bases from V and 3 from J, leaving 10 bases between them. DNA for the CDR3: TGTGCCAGCAGTCAAGGGGCGGACTATGGCTACACCTTC. Protein product: CASSQGADYGYTF.

J is TRBJ1-6 and V is TRBV2; 9 bases align to TRBD1. With V trimmed by 6 bases and J by 7 bases, 7 bases remained unmatched. Per germline, CDR1 SNHLY and CDR2 FYNNEI. CDR3 length equals 15 residues. The chain's CDR3 is CASSGQGTGNSPLHF. The CDR3 DNA follows: TGTGCCAGCAGCGGACAGGGGACGGGAAATTCACCCCTCCACTTT.

This sequence joins TRBV5-4 and TRBJ2-3; 10 nucleotides match TRBD1. The CDR3 is 15 amino acids. The trim removed 4 bases at V and 2 bases at J, leaving 4 bases unmatched. CDR1 and CDR2 from the germline V gene are SGHNT and YYREEE (reference sequence). The CDR3 loop reads CASSPGQGFTDTQYF. The CDR3 nucleotides are TGTGCCAGCAGCCCGGGACAGGGGTTCACAGATACGCAGTATTTT. Based on the CDR3 plus reference TRBV5-4 and TRBJ2-3, the full variable domain is ETGVTQSPTHLIKTRGQQVTLRCSSQSGHNTVSWYQQALGQGPQFIFQYYREEENGRGNFPPRFSGLQFPNYSSELNVNALELDDSALYLCASSPGQGFTDTQYFGPGTRLTVL.

The J gene is TRBJ2-3, the V gene TRBV4-1; 7 nucleotides match TRBD1. The CDR3 has 15 residues. Per germline, CDR1 MGHRA and CDR2 YSYEKL. With 4 bases clipped from V and 3 bases from J, the junction kept 7 bases outside the gene matches. CDR3 protein: CASSLGTALTDTQYF. As DNA, the CDR3 is TGCGCCAGCAGCCTCGGGACAGCCTTAACAGATACGCAGTATTTT.

The chain is built from TRBV19 and TRBJ1-1, with 9 nucleotides matching TRBD1. After removal of 9 bases from V and 8 bases from J, the junction contained 4 bases not matched to a gene. Germline V lookup: CDR1 LNHDA, CDR2 SQIVND (reference sequence). CDR3 length: 11 amino acids. CDR3: CASRGQGEAFF. In nucleotides, the CDR3 is TGTGCCAGCCGGGGACAGGGAGAAGCTTTCTTT.

The chain couples TRBV28 to TRBJ1-5; 8 bases are shared with TRBD1. The trim removed 5 bases at V and 1 base at J, leaving 13 bases unmatched. The germline V gene has CDR1 MDHEN and CDR2 SYDVKM. The CDR3 has 18 amino acids. CDR3 coding DNA: TGTGCCAGCAGTCTAACCGGACAGGGAGGAAAGAGCAATCAGCCCCAGCATTTT. As protein: CASSLTGQGGKSNQPQHF.